Listed below are T cell receptor beta chains from one sample, sequenced in a study of vaccination and CD4 T cells after COVID-19. TCRdb fed the PCR reads into MiXCR, producing one record per CDR3 protein. The sample includes around 15,000 distinct CDR3 sequences, roughly two thirds of them seen just once. The sequencing used CD4+ T cells from blood, collected after SARS-CoV-2 vaccination. The receptors come from a human donor who had recovered from COVID-19. CDR3s include the opening cysteine and the closing phenylalanine or tryptophan. D genes are given only for firm matches. Size values are once, few and many counts, or a class for expanded clones, and some rows have none.

j_gene | abundance | d_gene | v_gene | CDR3nt | CDR3aa
TRBJ2-2 | - | TRBD2 | TRBV20-1 | TGCAGTGCTGCTCCCCCCGCGGGGGGAGGGTTCACCGGGGAGCTGTTTTTT | CSAAPPAGGGFTGELFF
TRBJ2-3 | once | TRBD2 | TRBV7-9 | TGTGCCAGCAGCTACCCCTCGGGGGGGGGCACAGATACGCAGTATTTT | CASSYPSGGGTDTQYF
TRBJ2-2 | - | TRBD2 | TRBV7-3 | TGTGCCAGCAGCTCGGGACTAGCGGGAGGAGGTAGCACCGGGGAGCTGTTTTTT | CASSSGLAGGGSTGELFF
TRBJ2-5 | few | - | TRBV7-3 | TGTGCCAGCAGCCCCGGGACAGCGGGGGAGACCCAGTACTTC | CASSPGTAGETQYF
TRBJ2-3 | - | - | TRBV20-1 | TGCAGTGCTAGAGATGGGTTAACAGATACGCAGTATTTT | CSARDGLTDTQYF
TRBJ2-1 | - | TRBD2 | TRBV20-1 | TGCAGTGTAGCGGGAACTAGCGGCCCTAAGGAGCAGTTCTTC | CSVAGTSGPKEQFF
TRBJ2-5 | few | - | TRBV5-8 | TGTGCCAGCAGCTTGGGATACCAAGAGACCCAGTACTTC | CASSLGYQETQYF
TRBJ1-5 | - | - | TRBV2 | TGTGCCAGCAGTGAACAGGGTTATAGCAATCAGCCCCAGCATTTT | CASSEQGYSNQPQHF
TRBJ2-7 | - | TRBD1 | TRBV19 | TGTGCCAGTAGTAAGAGGGTGGGACAGTACCACTACGAGCAGTACTTC | CASSKRVGQYHYEQYF
TRBJ1-1 | few | - | TRBV6-1 | TGTGCCAGCGGTCCCTGGTCGGGCTTCTCCGCTGAAGCTTTCTTT | CASGPWSGFSAEAFF
TRBJ2-7 | - | - | TRBV30 | TGTGCCTGGAGTGTGAGGGACGAGCAGTACTTC | CAWSVRDEQYF
TRBJ1-5 | - | TRBD1 | TRBV20-1 | TGCAGTGCTAGTAGAGACAGGGGGCTTAGGCAGCCCCAGCATTTT | CSASRDRGLRQPQHF
TRBJ1-6 | - | TRBD1 | TRBV19 | TGTGCCAGTTCCTCCGGGACAGAAAATTCACCCCTCCACTTT | CASSSGTENSPLHF
TRBJ2-7 | - | TRBD1 | TRBV4-1 | TGCGCCAGCAGCCTCTCGGGACAGAGCTCCTACGAGCAGTACTTC | CASSLSGQSSYEQYF
TRBJ2-1 | - | TRBD2 | TRBV2 | TGTGCCAGCAGTGGGACTAGCGGGATAGGGTATGAGCAGTTCTTC | CASSGTSGIGYEQFF
TRBJ2-7 | few | TRBD2 | TRBV27 | TGTGCCAGCAACCCCGGGACTAGCGGGAGCTACGAGCAGTACTTC | CASNPGTSGSYEQYF
TRBJ1-1 | - | - | TRBV19 | TGTGCCAGTAGAAACAGGGTAGGGATGAACACTGAAGCTTTCTTT | CASRNRVGMNTEAFF
TRBJ1-1 | few | - | TRBV28 | TGTGCCAGCAGTTTACCCATGAACACTGAAGCTTTCTTT | CASSLPMNTEAFF
TRBJ1-6 | few | - | TRBV12-3/TRBV12-4 | TGTGCCAGCAGTTTCGGACGGCGGATTTCACCCCTCCACTTT | CASSFGRRISPLHF
TRBJ1-5 | - | TRBD1 | TRBV20-1 | TGCAGTGCTAGAGAGGGGGGACAGAGAGCCCAGCATTTT | CSAREGGQRAQHF